This T cell receptor beta chain was identified in a study of a mutant IDH1 vaccine in newly diagnosed glioma. Study summary: Patients previously underwent radiotherapy, temozolomide, or both, and most underwent both.

Trimming stripped 6 bases from V and 2 bases from J, with 13 bases between. Germline V gene data show CDR1 as MDHEN and CDR2 as SYDVKM. This CDR3 comprises 14 residues. TCRdb's copy holds only in-frame clones and misses some; the assay was immunoSEQ multiplex PCR. This sample carries around 50,000 clones, roughly 89% of them seen once, and the ten largest clones take less than 3%. Time point reported: baseline, week 1 (first vaccination visit). Treatment specified: pre-vaccination baseline after standard-of-care therapy. The receptor was derived from a man aged 35 to 55 with glioma. The J gene is TRBJ2-5, the V gene TRBV28; TRBD1 or TRBD2 may be the D gene (5 bases each). The material was PBMCs, obtained from a glioma patient treated with radiotherapy, temozolomide or both. CDR3: CASSAGTRQETQYF. In DNA, the CDR3 is TGTGCCAGCAGCGCCGGGACGAGACAAGAGACCCAGTACTTC. The full variable domain, its missing parts supplied by reference TRBV28 and TRBJ2-5, is DVKVTQSSRYLVKRTGEKVFLECVQDMDHENMFWYRQDPGLGLRLIYFSYDVKMKEKGDIPEGYSVSREKKERFSLILESASTNQTSMYLCASSAGTRQETQYFGPGTRLLVL.